The 9 T cell receptor beta chains below come from one sample, sequenced in a study of tissue T cells after allogeneic stem cell transplantation. Generated by immunoSEQ multiplex PCR, the TCRdb table keeps only in-frame clones and is missing some. The sample comprises tens of thousands of clones, over 85% of which are singletons, and roughly 3.8% rests with the top ten. The sample in question was blood, obtained before transplantation. These receptors originate from a woman aged 35-70 years who later had graft-versus-host disease after an allogeneic stem cell transplant.

This clone appeared once. The genes are TRBV7-8 and TRBJ2-7; a possible D gene is TRBD1 (5 bases). Germline V CDR1 and CDR2: SGHVS, FQNEAQ. This CDR3 is 19 amino acids long. Deletions cut 5 bases from V and 0 bases from J, with 26 bases between. The CDR3 nucleotides read TGTGCCAGCAGCCCTGGCGCGACAGAATTCCCTTATAGCTCCTACGAGCAGTACTTC. Its protein product is CASSPGATEFPYSSYEQYF.

This clone came up a few times. The V call is TRBV10-1, the J call TRBJ1-5; D remains ambiguous. The germline gives CDR1 WNHNN, CDR2 SYGVQD (reference sequence). CDR3 length: 13 residues. V was pared by 4 bases and J by 6 bases, with 10 bases between. CDR3 coding DNA: TGCGCCAGCAGTGTAGGATCGGGTCAGCCCCAGCATTTT. Its translation is CASSVGSGQPQHF.

V is TRBV20-1 and J is TRBJ2-7, with 9 positions matching TRBD2. Germline-derived CDR1 and CDR2 are DFQATT and SNEGSKA (reference sequence). The CDR3 consists of 16 residues. The trim removed 3 bases at V and 2 bases at J, leaving 11 bases unmatched. The CDR3 is CSASEGLAGPAYEQYF. CDR3 in DNA: TGCAGTGCTAGTGAGGGGCTAGCGGGACCCGCCTACGAGCAGTACTTC.

This clone was observed a single time. The chain recombines TRBV15 with TRBJ1-2, with a possible D match to TRBD1 (5 bases). The germline V and J ends were trimmed by 5 bases and 0 bases, with 22 bases remaining between them. This CDR3 has 18 residues. Germline V CDR1 and CDR2: LNHNV, YYDKDF (reference sequence). The CDR3 spells CATSSRGHRIGANYGYTF. The DNA of the CDR3 is TGTGCCACCAGCTCAAGAGGGCACAGGATCGGGGCTAACTATGGCTACACCTTC.

This clone is categorized as medium-sized (0.01 to 0.1%). The chain carries TRBV7-3 and TRBJ2-3; 11 bases map to TRBD2. V was clipped by 5 bases and J by 4 bases; unmatched bases: 14. The CDR3 extends over 18 amino acids. Germline assignment: CDR1 SGHTA and CDR2 FQGTGA. The CDR3 here is CASSAVIAGGPMADTQYF. CDR3 bases: TGTGCCAGCAGCGCCGTTATAGCGGGAGGGCCCATGGCAGATACGCAGTATTTT.

This rearrangement joins TRBV29-1 to TRBJ2-3; D is unclear. Per the germline V gene, CDR1 is SQVTM and CDR2 is ANQGSEA. The V and J ends lost 2 bases and 2 bases respectively, with 5 bases between them. The CDR3 covers 12 residues. The CDR3 DNA reads TGCAGCGTTGAACCCGCCACAGATACGCAGTATTTT. Its translation is CSVEPATDTQYF.

The chain joins TRBV15 to TRBJ1-2, with TRBD1 as a possible D gene (5 bases). The CDR3 has 15 amino acids. Trimming shortened V by 4 bases and J by 4 bases, and 16 bases separated the two germline ends. Germline V gene data show CDR1 as LNHNV and CDR2 as YYDKDF (reference sequence). The chain's CDR3 is CATSTQLGDPYGYTF. CDR3 DNA: TGTGCCACCAGCACCCAGCTGGGGGACCCCTATGGCTACACCTTC.

This clone was seen a single time. The chain combines TRBV18 with TRBJ2-1; possible D gene TRBD2, 6 bases. Looked up from germline, CDR1 is KGHSH and CDR2 is LQKENI. Between the trimmed V and J ends, which lost 1 base and 6 bases, there was a span of 7 bases. The CDR3 contains 13 residues. The CDR3 DNA reads TGTGCCAGCTCACCACTAGCGGCCAATGAGCAGTTCTTC. This codes for CASSPLAANEQFF.

This clone turned up a few times. The chain employs TRBV7-2 and TRBJ1-3; 9 bases align to TRBD1. Germline V gene lookup returns CDR1 SGHTA and CDR2 FQGNSA. This CDR3 comprises 15 residues. V gave up 3 bases and J gave up 4 bases; unmatched junction bases: 4. CDR3 nucleotide sequence: TGTGCCAGCAGCTTCGGGACAGGGAAAGGAAACACCATATATTTT. It specifies CASSFGTGKGNTIYF.